This T cell receptor beta chain is drawn from a study of sequential checkpoint blockade in melanoma. Study details: Roughly 23 patients had matched tumor biopsies before treatment and at week 13 after nivolumab or ipilimumab alone.

The CDR3 extends over 15 amino acids. The V end lost 0 bases, the J end lost 7 bases, and 15 bases lay between the germline ends. The germline gives CDR1 SQVTM, CDR2 ANQGSEA. Here immunoSEQ multiplex PCR was the method, and the copy in TCRdb shows in-frame clones only, minus some. Of under 6,000 clones in the sample, roughly a fifth were seen once. Noted treatment: randomized to nivolumab then ipilimumab (arm A) or the reverse (arm B). No patient had prior DNA-damaging chemotherapy. Points on this clone: Antigen unknown.

General study findings and limits: About 30 times likelier clinical benefit followed increased tumor T-cell fraction and clonality.

The chain joins TRBV29-1 to TRBJ1-4; tentatively, D is TRBD1 (5 bases). The receptor's source is a human donor with melanoma. This specimen was tumor tissue (inferred from file names), taken from a patient given nivolumab and ipilimumab in sequence. CDR3 DNA: TGCAGCGTTGAAGATCGGGCGGGGCTGGGTGAAAAACTGTTTTTT. Translated: CSVEDRAGLGEKLFF. The full variable domain, with the rest looked up from reference TRBV29-1 and TRBJ1-4, is SAVISQKPSRDICQRGTSLTIQCQVDSQVTMMFWYRQQPGQSLTLIATANQGSEATYESGFVIDKFPISRPNLTFSTLTVSNMSPEDSSIYLCSVEDRAGLGEKLFFGSGTQLSVL.